The 6 T cell receptor beta chains listed next were all sequenced from one sample in a study of blood T cell repertoires in COVID-19. Produced via immunoSEQ multiplex PCR; TCRdb's table is partial and in-frame only. The profile covers about 250,000 clones, with 88% appearing a single time and 0.65% to 0.95% taken by the ten largest. The sample consisted of peripheral blood. These receptors all stem from a woman aged 25-40 years with acute or convalescent COVID-19.

The V gene is TRBV25-1, the J gene TRBJ2-7, with a possible D match to TRBD2 (6 bases). This CDR3 is built from 15 residues. Germline V gives CDR1 MGHDK, CDR2 SYGVNS. V was cut by 3 bases and J by 2 bases, with 14 bases left in between. The CDR3 DNA reads as TGTGCCAGCAGTGAGGGCAGCGGGCTTACCTACGAGCAGTACTTC. Its protein product is CASSEGSGLTYEQYF.

J is TRBJ2-3 and V is TRBV30, with TRBD2 matching 7 bases. Per germline, CDR1 GTSNPN and CDR2 SVGIG (reference sequence). The CDR3 is 15 residues long. The V and J ends lost 1 base and 2 bases, in that order; junction bases with no gene match: 6. The CDR3 sequence is CAWSGLAVSTDTQYF. The CDR3, as DNA: TGTGCCTGGAGTGGACTAGCAGTCTCCACAGATACGCAGTATTTT.

The chain carries TRBV25-1 and TRBJ1-1; 11 nucleotides match TRBD1. This CDR3 spans 15 amino acids. After removal of 3 bases from V and 2 bases from J, the junction contained 2 bases not matched to a gene. The germline V gene has CDR1 MGHDK and CDR2 SYGVNS. CDR3 residues: CASSEDRGRNTEAFF. DNA for the CDR3: TGTGCCAGCAGTGAGGACAGGGGGCGAAACACTGAAGCTTTCTTT.

The rearrangement joins TRBV5-4 to TRBJ1-4; TRBD1 might be the D (5 bases). V was clipped by 1 base and J by 8 bases, with 9 bases between them. CDR1 SGHNT and CDR2 YYREEE come from the germline V gene (reference sequence). CDR3 size: 13 residues. The CDR3 spells CASSLPGREKLFF. The DNA for the CDR3 is TGTGCCAGCAGCTTGCCAGGGAGGGAAAAACTGTTTTTT. The entire variable domain, with the rest obtained from reference TRBV5-4 and TRBJ1-4, is as follows: ETGVTQSPTHLIKTRGQQVTLRCSSQSGHNTVSWYQQALGQGPQFIFQYYREEENGRGNFPPRFSGLQFPNYSSELNVNALELDDSALYLCASSLPGREKLFFGSGTQLSVL.

The rearrangement uses TRBV10-1 and TRBJ2-5; D is undetermined. CDR1 and CDR2 (germline): WNHNN, SYGVQD (reference sequence). The CDR3 covers 14 residues. The germline V and J ends were trimmed by 5 bases and 4 bases, with 14 bases remaining between them. Here the CDR3 DNA reads TGCGCCAGCAGTTTGGGCGCCGCCGGAGAGACCCAGTACTTC. Residues: CASSLGAAGETQYF.

This chain links TRBV6-6 with TRBJ1-3, with D tentatively TRBD1 (5 bases). CDR1 and CDR2 from the germline V gene are MNHNY and SVGAGI (reference sequence). The CDR3 consists of 16 residues. The V end lost 1 base, the J end lost 0 bases, and 10 bases lay between the germline ends. In DNA, the CDR3 is TGTGCCAGCAGTTACTTTGCAGGGCACTCTGGAAACACCATATATTTT. It is translated as CASSYFAGHSGNTIYF.